What follows are 18 T cell receptor beta chains derived from one specimen sequenced in a study of cytomegalovirus exposure and HLA in healthy donors. PCR employed 60 Vbeta and 13 Jbeta primers. The assay was immunoSEQ multiplex PCR, and TCRdb's table has in-frame clones only and misses some. The top ten hold approximately 2.3% of the sample, which has under 200,000 clones, 77% seen once. Input material: PBMCs. These TCRs come from a middle-aged man in good health and CMV-seropositive.

V and J are TRBV2 and TRBJ1-1; tentative D call: TRBD1 (6 bases). The CDR3 spans 15 residues. Trimming took off 1 base at V and 5 bases at J, with 14 bases between the two ends. Looked up from germline, CDR1 is SNHLY and CDR2 is FYNNEI. CDR3 sequence (DNA): TGTGCCAGCAGTGAAGGCGGCAGGGGATTTACTGAAGCTTTCTTT. Protein: CASSEGGRGFTEAFF.

The rearrangement uses TRBV7-9 and TRBJ2-7, with unresolved D. This CDR3 has 13 amino acids. Per the germline V gene, CDR1 is SEHNR and CDR2 is FQNEAQ (reference sequence). V gave up 6 bases and J gave up 2 bases, with 11 bases separating them. The CDR3 is CASRARQAYEQYF. The CDR3, as DNA: TGTGCCAGCAGAGCCAGACAAGCCTACGAGCAGTACTTC.

The chain carries TRBV9 and TRBJ2-7; 8 nucleotides align to TRBD2. CDR3 length equals 12 residues. Unmatched junction bases numbered 4, after V lost 9 bases and J lost 2 bases. Per germline, CDR1 SGDLS and CDR2 YYNGEE. In nucleotides, the CDR3 is TGTGCCACAGAGGGACTAGCCTACGAGCAGTACTTC. It translates to CATEGLAYEQYF.

The rearrangement links TRBV5-4 to TRBJ1-2; 9 bases are a match to TRBD1. The CDR3 is made up of 15 amino acids. The germline CDR1 and CDR2 sequences are SGHNT and YYREEE (reference sequence). J was trimmed by 8 bases and V by 0 bases; bases with no gene match: 8. CDR3 loop: CASSLANRGLEGYTF. The CDR3, as DNA: TGTGCCAGCAGCTTGGCCAACAGGGGGCTTGAAGGCTACACCTTC.

A note on this clone: The conserved phenylalanine or tryptophan is not found at the CDR3 terminus, so this likely reflects a read error. This chain uses TRBV4-1 with TRBJ1-2; D ambiguous. Germline values: CDR1 MGHRA, CDR2 YSYEKL. V was shortened by 5 bases and J by 6 bases, with 22 bases between the two germline ends. The CDR3 has 16 amino acids. CDR3: CASSSTGRGNLNGYTL. As DNA, the CDR3 is TGCGCCAGCAGCTCGACCGGGAGAGGGAACCTCAATGGCTACACCTTA.

With regard to this clone: The junction departs from germline at one end; a sequencing error may be responsible. This sequence joins TRBV5-8 and TRBJ1-3, with a weak D call TRBD1 (5 bases). Germline CDR1 reads SGHTS; CDR2 reads YDEGEE. The CDR3 runs 16 residues. The CDR3 reads CASSGARHGSGSTIYF. The CDR3 nucleotides are TGTGCCAGCAGCGGGGCCCGACACGGCTCTGGAAGCACCATATATTTT.

The J gene is TRBJ2-3, the V gene TRBV23-1; weak D call: TRBD1 (6 bases). TRBV23-1 belongs to the ORF category, with a function that is uncertain. CDR3 length equals 15 residues. Deletions cut 0 bases from V and 7 bases from J, with 14 bases between. The CDR3 coding sequence is TGCGCCAGCAGTCAATCACCGACAGGAGGTCATACGCAGTATTTT. Translating it yields CASSQSPTGGHTQYF.

The chain links TRBV7-3 to TRBJ2-2; TRBD2 agrees at 10 bases. The length of the CDR3 is 15 residues. The V gene's germline CDR1 is SGHTA and CDR2 FQGTGA. V shed 3 bases, J shed 4 bases, and the junction held 2 bases outside the gene matches. The CDR3 nucleotides are TGTGCCAGCAGCTTCCGGACTAGCGGCACCGGGGAGCTGTTTTTT. This sequence encodes CASSFRTSGTGELFF.

This sequence joins TRBV5-4 and TRBJ1-1, with D hard to call. Germline-derived CDR1 and CDR2 are SGHNT and YYREEE (reference sequence). The CDR3 totals 12 residues. Trimming stripped 0 bases from V and 9 bases from J, with 9 bases between. DNA for the CDR3: TGTGCCAGCAGCTTGGACAGCCCCCAAGCTTTCTTT. Its translation: CASSLDSPQAFF.

The chain has TRBV9 and TRBJ1-1; 8 bases are shared with TRBD1. Germline V lookup: CDR1 SGDLS, CDR2 YYNGEE. The V gene end was trimmed by 4 bases and the J gene end by 1 base; junction bases not matched to a gene: 6. The CDR3 runs 15 residues. For the CDR3, the DNA is TGTGCCAGCAGCTTGGGACAGGCGGGGAACACTGAAGCTTTCTTT. This gives the protein CASSLGQAGNTEAFF.

This chain links TRBV4-3 with TRBJ1-5; no firm D call. Per germline, CDR1 LGHNA and CDR2 YSLEER. V lost 0 bases, J lost 4 bases, and 10 bases lay in between. The CDR3 runs to 15 residues. The CDR3 bases are TGCGCCAGCAGCCAAGATGCCAACAGTAATCAGCCCCAGCATTTT. It specifies CASSQDANSNQPQHF.

The V and J genes are TRBV27 and TRBJ1-4, with 8 nucleotides matching TRBD1. With 6 bases clipped from V and 7 bases from J, the junction kept 7 bases outside the gene matches. Germline lookup yields CDR1 MNHEY and CDR2 SMNVEV (reference sequence). CDR3 length: 14 amino acids. CDR3 coding DNA: TGTGCCAGCAGACAACAGGGGGTCCCTGAAAAACTGTTTTTT. This sequence encodes CASRQQGVPEKLFF. Variable domain in full (rest from reference TRBV27 and TRBJ1-4): EAQVTQNPRYLITVTGKKLTVTCSQNMNHEYMSWYRQDPGLGLRQIYYSMNVEVTDKGDVPEGYKVSRKEKRNFPLILESPSPNQTSLYFCASRQQGVPEKLFFGSGTQLSVL.

This sequence joins TRBV7-9 and TRBJ2-1, with 11 bases lining up with TRBD2. There are 16 residues in the CDR3. The germline V gene has CDR1 SEHNR and CDR2 FQNEAQ (reference sequence). V lost 4 bases and J lost 7; bases outside the gene matches: 9. This CDR3 reads CASSYSSGGPGNEQFF. The DNA for the CDR3 is TGTGCCAGCAGCTACTCTAGCGGGGGGCCGGGGAATGAGCAGTTCTTC.

The V and J genes are TRBV4-1 and TRBJ2-1, with TRBD2 identical over 13 bases. This CDR3 spans 19 amino acids. Germline values: CDR1 MGHRA, CDR2 YSYEKL. V shed 3 bases, J shed 0 bases, and the junction held 8 bases outside the gene matches. CDR3 nucleotide sequence: TGCGCCAGCAGCCACCGACTAGCGGGGGGCTCTAGCTCCTACAATGAGCAGTTCTTC. Translated: CASSHRLAGGSSSYNEQFF.

This clone was seen a single time. This chain joins TRBV10-3 and TRBJ2-7, with D perhaps matching TRBD1 (5 bases). V shed 10 bases and J shed 2 bases, with 21 bases lying between them. CDR3 length: 15 amino acids. CDR1 and CDR2 (germline): ENHRY, SYGVKD. CDR3 protein: CATYSSQGPTYEQYF. CDR3 DNA: TGTGCCACCTATTCGTCCCAGGGCCCCACCTACGAGCAGTACTTC.

J is TRBJ1-2 and V is TRBV9; D not resolved. Trimming left V 4 bases short and J 1 base short, with 8 bases between. The CDR3 loop spans 13 amino acids. Germline V gene data show CDR1 as SGDLS and CDR2 as YYNGEE. The DNA of the CDR3 is TGTGCCAGCAGCCCAACTATTAACTATGGCTACACCTTC. Its protein product is CASSPTINYGYTF.

The chain combines TRBV11-2 with TRBJ1-2, with TRBD1 matching over 10 bases. Germline V CDR1 and CDR2: SGHAT, FQNNGV. The length of the CDR3 is 15 residues. Unmatched junction bases numbered 8, after V lost 4 bases and J lost 6 bases. The CDR3 loop reads CASSSNGQGVHGYTF. The CDR3, as DNA: TGTGCCAGCAGCTCAAACGGACAGGGGGTCCATGGCTACACCTTC.

This clone was recorded a few times. The chain has TRBV5-1 and TRBJ2-5, with a possible D match to TRBD2 (6 bases). V was pared by 2 bases and J by 1 base, with 15 bases between. There are 16 residues in the CDR3. Germline CDR1 reads SGHRS; CDR2 reads YFSETQ. CDR3 nucleotides: TGCGCCAGCAGCTTATCCCCCGCGGGAACCCAAGAGACCCAGTACTTC. This sequence encodes CASSLSPAGTQETQYF.